This passage covers 11 T cell receptor beta chains from one sample sequenced in a study of post-analysis software for immune sequencing data. Findings and caveats of the study: Patients had higher frequencies than controls of roughly five TRBV segments, including TRBV5-6, TRBV5-1 and TRBV20-1.

The antigens these receptors bind are not known. Each TCR beta cDNA library carried unique molecular identifiers. TCRdb reprocessed the PCR reads with MiXCR, giving one entry per CDR3 protein. The sample carries approximately 460,000 distinct CDR3 sequences, approximately 46% recorded once. Material: blood. Receptors originate from a girl aged 10 to 17 with multiple sclerosis.

The chain has TRBV28 and TRBJ2-5; tentatively, D is TRBD1 (6 bases). TRBJ2-7 explains the end of the DNA better; the J call may be wrong. Germline CDR1 reads MDHEN; CDR2 reads SYDVKM. The CDR3 has 15 amino acids. The CDR3 here is CASSLWTRGRDEQYF. As DNA, the CDR3 is TGTGCCAGCAGTTTATGGACCAGGGGCCGGGACGAGCAGTACTTC.

This clonotype has a handful of counts. One end of the junction does not line up with germline, which may come from a read error. The J gene is TRBJ2-1, the V gene TRBV27; 11 bases match TRBD2. Germline V CDR1 and CDR2: MNHEY, SMNVEV (reference sequence). The CDR3 consists of 15 residues. The CDR3 DNA sequence: TGTGCCAGCAGCCTGGGACTAGCGGTTTACAACGAGCAGTTCTTC. This gives the protein CASSLGLAVYNEQFF.

This sequence joins TRBV29-1 and TRBJ1-2, with unresolved D. Germline values: CDR1 SQVTM, CDR2 ANQGSEA. The V and J ends lost 4 bases and 8 bases respectively, with 14 bases between them. The CDR3 has 12 residues. CDR3 in DNA: TGCAGCGTTGGCTCTAGCTTGTCGGGCTACACCTTC. This codes for CSVGSSLSGYTF.

This clonotype has a single count. At one end, the junction sequence differs from germline, possibly due to a read error. The chain employs TRBV5-1 and TRBJ2-6; tentatively, D is TRBD1 (5 bases). Germline lookup yields CDR1 SGHRS and CDR2 YFSETQ. The CDR3 is 13 amino acids. The CDR3 nucleotides read TGCGCCACGAGGAACTCTGGGGCCAACGTCCGGACTTTC. Amino acids: CATRNSGANVRTF.

This clonotype was counted a few times. This chain joins TRBV20-1 and TRBJ2-1, with TRBD2 matching 9 bases. The J call could be wrong; TRBJ2-7 is a better fit for the DNA end. Germline assignment: CDR1 DFQATT and CDR2 SNEGSKA (reference sequence). The CDR3 is made up of 15 amino acids. CDR3 bases: TGCAGTGCTAGCTTAGCGGGAGTGTCCTACAATGAGCAGTACTTC. As protein: CSASLAGVSYNEQYF.

The chain is built from TRBV5-1 and TRBJ2-1; 12 bases are shared with TRBD2. The length of the CDR3 is 16 residues. In germline, CDR1 is SGHRS, CDR2 YFSETQ. V lost 0 bases, J lost 5 bases, and 3 bases stayed unmatched. The CDR3 loop is CASSLATSGRNNEQFF. The CDR3, as DNA: TGCGCCAGCAGCTTGGCGACTAGCGGGAGAAACAATGAGCAGTTCTTC.

V and J are TRBV15 and TRBJ2-4, with D tentatively TRBD2 (6 bases). The CDR3 totals 17 residues. The ends were cut back, 5 bases at V and 0 bases at J, with 17 bases in the middle. CDR1 and CDR2 (germline): LNHNV, YYDKDF (reference sequence). CDR3 in amino acids: CATSYRPGEIAKNIQYF. The CDR3 bases are TGTGCCACCAGCTATCGCCCGGGGGAAATAGCCAAAAACATTCAGTACTTC.

The DNA for the CDR3 is TGTGCCAGCAGCTGGCGGACAGGGGTACAGGAGACCCAGTACTTC. Amino acids: CASSWRTGVQETQYF. The chain employs TRBV7-6 and TRBJ2-5, with 9 bases fitting TRBD1. Trimming cost V 4 bases and J 5 bases; bases outside gene matches: 8. Germline V gene sequence: CDR1 SGHVS, CDR2 FNYEAQ. The CDR3 is 15 amino acids.

This clonotype was counted between two and nine times. The chain recombines TRBV15 with TRBJ2-7; 9 bases align to TRBD1. The germline gives CDR1 LNHNV, CDR2 YYDKDF (reference sequence). The CDR3 has 15 amino acids. The ends lost 3 bases at V and 6 bases at J; junction bases unmatched: 9. CDR3 bases: TGTGCCACCAGCAGTACCCCCGGGACAGGGAGCGAGCAGTACTTC. This codes for CATSSTPGTGSEQYF.

This clonotype was seen at least ten times. This chain uses TRBV12-3 or TRBV12-4 with TRBJ1-2, with unresolved D. The germline V and J ends were trimmed by 6 bases and 10 bases, with 15 bases remaining between them. This CDR3 is built from 12 residues. This CDR3 reads CASSTRTGDYTF. Here the CDR3 DNA reads TGTGCCAGCAGCACCCGGACCGGGGACTACACCTTC.

The CDR3 loop reads CSVERQGGLYNEQFF. DNA for the CDR3: TGCAGCGTAGAGCGACAGGGAGGGCTTTACAATGAGCAGTTCTTC. The rearrangement uses TRBV29-1 and TRBJ2-1, with D perhaps being TRBD1 or TRBD2 (7 bases each). CDR3 length: 15 amino acids. Germline V CDR1 and CDR2: SQVTM, ANQGSEA. V was trimmed by 6 bases and J by 4 bases, leaving 19 bases between them.